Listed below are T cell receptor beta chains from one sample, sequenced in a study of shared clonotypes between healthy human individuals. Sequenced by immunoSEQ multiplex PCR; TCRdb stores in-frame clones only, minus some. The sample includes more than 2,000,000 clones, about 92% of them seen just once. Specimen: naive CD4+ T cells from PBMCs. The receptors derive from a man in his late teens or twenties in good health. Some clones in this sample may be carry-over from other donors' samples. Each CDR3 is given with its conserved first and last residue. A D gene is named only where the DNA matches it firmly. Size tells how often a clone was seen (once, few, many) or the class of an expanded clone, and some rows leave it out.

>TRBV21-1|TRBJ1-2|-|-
TGTGCCAGCAACACCACAGAGAACTATGGCTACACCTTC
CASNTTENYGYTF
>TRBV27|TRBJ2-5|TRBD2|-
TGTGCCAGCAGTCTGCGGCTAGCGGGAGCTGAGACCCAGTACTTC
CASSLRLAGAETQYF
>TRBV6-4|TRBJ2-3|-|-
TGTGCCAGCAGTGACGGGGACGGTCCAGATACGCAGTATTTT
CASSDGDGPDTQYF
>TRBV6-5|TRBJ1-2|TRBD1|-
TGTGCCAGCAGGTTGGGACAGGGTGGCTATGGCTACACCTTC
CASRLGQGGYGYTF
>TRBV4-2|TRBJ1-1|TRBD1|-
TGTGCCAGCAGCCAACCCGGGACAGGGGTGCGGACTGAAGCTTTCTTT
CASSQPGTGVRTEAFF
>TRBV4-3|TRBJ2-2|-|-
TGCGCCAGCAGCCAAGATTTGGGCCAGGGTTCGGTCACCGGGGAGCTGTTTTTT
CASSQDLGQGSVTGELFF
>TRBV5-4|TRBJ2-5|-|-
TGTGCCAGCAGCTTGGACGTGGAGAGGCTAGAGACCCAGTACTTC
CASSLDVERLETQYF
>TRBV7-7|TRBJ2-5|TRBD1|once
TGTGCCAGCAGTACAGGGGGCCGGGAGACCCAGTACTTC
CASSTGGRETQYF
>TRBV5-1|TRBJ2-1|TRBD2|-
TGCGCCAGCAGCTTGTTGGTAGCGGGAGTCTCCTACAATGAGCAGTTCTTC
CASSLLVAGVSYNEQFF
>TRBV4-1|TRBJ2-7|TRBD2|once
TGCGCCAGCAGCCAAGGGGGGGGGAAGTCCTTCGAGCAGTACTTC
CASSQGGGKSFEQYF
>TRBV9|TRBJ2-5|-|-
TGTGCCAGCAGCGTAGCCGGAAGTGGGACCCAGTACTTC
CASSVAGSGTQYF
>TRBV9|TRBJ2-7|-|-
TGTGCCAGCAGCGTATTTTCGAACCCAATTCAGGAGCAGTACTTC
CASSVFSNPIQEQYF
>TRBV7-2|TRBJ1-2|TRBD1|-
TGTGCCAGCAGCTTAACAACAGGGGAAGTATATGGCTACACCTTC
CASSLTTGEVYGYTF
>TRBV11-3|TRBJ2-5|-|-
TGTGCCAGCAGCGAGGGAGGCGAGACCCAGTACTTC
CASSEGGETQYF
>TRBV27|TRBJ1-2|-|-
TGTGCCAGCAGCCGTAGGACAGTTGGGTTGGAGGGCTACACCTTC
CASSRRTVGLEGYTF
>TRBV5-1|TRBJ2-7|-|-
TGCGCCAGCAGCTGGACCGGGAACGAGCAGTACTTC
CASSWTGNEQYF
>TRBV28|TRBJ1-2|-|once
TGTGCCAGCAGTTTAAGAAGGGACAACGGCTACACCTTC
CASSLRRDNGYTF
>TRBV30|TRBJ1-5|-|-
TGTGCCTGGAGTGGGGTTTATAGCAATCAGCCCCAGCATTTT
CAWSGVYSNQPQHF
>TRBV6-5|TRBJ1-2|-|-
TGTGCCAGCAGTCTCACAGTAAACTATGGCTACACCTTC
CASSLTVNYGYTF
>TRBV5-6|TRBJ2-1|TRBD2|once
TGTGCCAGCAGTTTGATTGATGTAGCGGGAGGGGGGAATGAGCAGTTCTTC
CASSLIDVAGGGNEQFF
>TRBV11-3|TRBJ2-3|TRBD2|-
TGTGCCAGCAGCTTTCGACTAGCGGCAGGGGGAAGCACAGATACGCAGTATTTT
CASSFRLAAGGSTDTQYF
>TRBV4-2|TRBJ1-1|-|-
TGTGCCAGCAGCCAAGGTTTCAGGGTTGGCACTGAAGCTTTCTTT
CASSQGFRVGTEAFF
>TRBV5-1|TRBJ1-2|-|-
TGCGCCAGCAGCTCCAACCCCCCGGACAGAACGTACTATGGCTACACCTTC
CASSSNPPDRTYYGYTF
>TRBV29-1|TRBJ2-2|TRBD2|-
TGCAGCGTTTGGACTAGCGGAAACACCGGGGAGCTGTTTTTT
CSVWTSGNTGELFF
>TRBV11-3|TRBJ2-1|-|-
TGTGCCAGCAGCTCTCGCGGGACCCTTAATGAGCAGTTCTTC
CASSSRGTLNEQFF
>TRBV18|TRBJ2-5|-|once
TGTGCCAGCTCACCACCGAGCCGGGGTAGGGAGACCCAGTACTTC
CASSPPSRGRETQYF
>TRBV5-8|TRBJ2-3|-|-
TGTGCCAGCAGCTTGGATCCAGGGCGAACAGATACGCAGTATTTT
CASSLDPGRTDTQYF
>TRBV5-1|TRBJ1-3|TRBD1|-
TGCGCCAGCAGCTTGGTTGGACAGGGACCCTCTGGAAACACCATATATTTT
CASSLVGQGPSGNTIYF
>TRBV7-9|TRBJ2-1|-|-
TGTGCCAGCACTAAACTAGCCGATGAGCAGTTCTTC
CASTKLADEQFF
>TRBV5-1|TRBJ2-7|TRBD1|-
TGCGCCAGCAGCTACGACAGGGCCTACGAGCAGTACTTC
CASSYDRAYEQYF
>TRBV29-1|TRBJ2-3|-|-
TGCAGCGTGGATGGGGTAGCGGGCACAGATACGCAGTATTTT
CSVDGVAGTDTQYF
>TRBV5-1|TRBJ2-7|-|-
TGCGCCAGCGGACTAGACAGGGCCACCTACGAGCAGTACTTC
CASGLDRATYEQYF
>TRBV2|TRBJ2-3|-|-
TGTGCCAGACAGGGAGGCACAGATACGCAGTATTTT
CARQGGTDTQYF
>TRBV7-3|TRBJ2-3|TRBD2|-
TGTGCCAGCAGCTCTAGCGGGAGTACAGATACGCAGTATTTT
CASSSSGSTDTQYF
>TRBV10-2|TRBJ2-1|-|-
TGCGCCAGCAGTGAGTCGAGTATCTACAATGAGCAGTTCTTC
CASSESSIYNEQFF
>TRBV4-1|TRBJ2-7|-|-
TGCGCCAGCAGCCAAGTGGGGACGGGCTACGAGCAGTACTTC
CASSQVGTGYEQYF
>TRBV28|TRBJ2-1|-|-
TGTGCCAGCAGTTTTATTGACTCAGGAGTGTTCTTC
CASSFIDSGVFF
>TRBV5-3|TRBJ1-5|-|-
TGTGCCAGAAGCTTGGTACGAGGCCAGCCTCAGCATTTT
CARSLVRGQPQHF
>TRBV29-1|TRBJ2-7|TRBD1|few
TGCAGCGTAGCTGAGGGACAGGGGCTAAGGAACGAGCAGTACTTC
CSVAEGQGLRNEQYF
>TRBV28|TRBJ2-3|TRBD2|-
TGTGCCAGCACCCTTGGAATTAGCGGGAGGGTAGATACGCAGTATTTT
CASTLGISGRVDTQYF
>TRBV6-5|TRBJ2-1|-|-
TGTGCCAGCAGTTACTCCCACGGGACTGCGGTCGATGAGCAGTTCTTC
CASSYSHGTAVDEQFF
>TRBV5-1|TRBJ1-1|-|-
TGCGCCAGCAGCGACCCTGACCTAAGGGGGACTGAAGCTTTCTTT
CASSDPDLRGTEAFF
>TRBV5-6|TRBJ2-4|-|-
TGTGCCAGCAGCTTGGTCCTAGCCAAAAACATTCAGTACTTC
CASSLVLAKNIQYF
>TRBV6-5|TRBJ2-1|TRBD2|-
TGTGCCAGCAGTTACTCGTCTAGCGGAGCATATGAGCAGTTCTTC
CASSYSSSGAYEQFF
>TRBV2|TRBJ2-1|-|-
TGTGCCAGCAGTGATGATCGAGTCCGAGGCACCAACAATGAGCAGTTCTTC
CASSDDRVRGTNNEQFF
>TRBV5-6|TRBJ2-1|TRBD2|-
TGTGCCAGCAGCGGGCTAGCGGGAGGCCCTAAGAGATACAATGAGCAGTTCTTC
CASSGLAGGPKRYNEQFF
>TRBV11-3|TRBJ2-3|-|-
TGTGCCAGCAGCTTGATCGTGTGGCTTACTTCTAGCACAGATACGCAGTATTTT
CASSLIVWLTSSTDTQYF
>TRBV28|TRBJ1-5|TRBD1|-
TGTGCCAGCAGTTTCCCGACAGGGAACAATCAGCCCCAGCATTTT
CASSFPTGNNQPQHF
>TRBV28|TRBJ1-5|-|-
TGTGCCAGCAGTTTAGGTCCAAATAGCAATCAGCCCCAGCATTTT
CASSLGPNSNQPQHF
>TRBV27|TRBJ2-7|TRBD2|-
TGTGCCAGCTCCAGAATCGGGACTAGCTCCTACGAGCAGTACTTC
CASSRIGTSSYEQYF
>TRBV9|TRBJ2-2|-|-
TGTGCCAGCAGCCGGCAGCCCGGGGAGCTGTTTTTT
CASSRQPGELFF